This T cell receptor (beta chain) was recorded in a study of cytomegalovirus exposure and HLA in healthy donors. Study overall: Genotyping showed around 81% of some 400 donors falling in the Caucasian-associated ancestry cluster.

On this clone: Antigen: not known.

Findings of the study overall: It was 164 TCR beta chains that were listed as cytomegalovirus-associated.

This PCR relied on a set of 60 Vbeta primers and 13 Jbeta primers. Profiling relied on immunoSEQ multiplex PCR, and the TCRdb table lists in-frame clones only, not all of them. The sample records about 180,000 clones, around 80% being singletons. The V segment lost 7 bases and the J segment 6 bases; nucleotides outside the gene matches: 9. The CDR3 is 15 amino acids. CDR1 is SGHDN and CDR2 is FVKESK in the germline V gene. This TCR was recovered from a man younger than 30 in good health and CMV-seronegative. The chain is built from TRBV14 and TRBJ1-5, with TRBD1 identical over 10 bases. Sequenced: PBMCs. Here the CDR3 DNA reads TGTGCCAGCATCGAAGGGACAGGGGATGGTCAGCCCCAGCATTTT. It yields the protein CASIEGTGDGQPQHF. The full variable domain, in which reference TRBV14 and TRBJ1-5 provide the parts outside the CDR3, is EAGVTQFPSHSVIEKGQTVTLRCDPISGHDNLYWYRRVMGKEIKFLLHFVKESKQDESGMPNNRFLAERTGGTYSTLKVQPAELEDSGVYFCASIEGTGDGQPQHFGDGTRLSIL.